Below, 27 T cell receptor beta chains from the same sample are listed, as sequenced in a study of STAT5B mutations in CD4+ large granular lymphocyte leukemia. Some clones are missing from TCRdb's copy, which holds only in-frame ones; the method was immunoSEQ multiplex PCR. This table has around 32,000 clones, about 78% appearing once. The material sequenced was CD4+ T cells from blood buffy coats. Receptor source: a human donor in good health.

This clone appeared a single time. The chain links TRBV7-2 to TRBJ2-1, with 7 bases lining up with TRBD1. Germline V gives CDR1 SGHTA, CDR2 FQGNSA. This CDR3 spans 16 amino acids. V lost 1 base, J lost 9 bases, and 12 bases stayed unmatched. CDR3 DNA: TGTGCCAGCAGCTTAGGGGCAAAGGGGGCGCAAAGTGAGCAGTTCTTC. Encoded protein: CASSLGAKGAQSEQFF.

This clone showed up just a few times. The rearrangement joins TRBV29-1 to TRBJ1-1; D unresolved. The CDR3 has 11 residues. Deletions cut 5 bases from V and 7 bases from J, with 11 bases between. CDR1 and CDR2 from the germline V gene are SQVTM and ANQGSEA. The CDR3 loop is CSVTPNFEAFF. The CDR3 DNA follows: TGCAGCGTTACACCTAACTTTGAAGCTTTCTTT.

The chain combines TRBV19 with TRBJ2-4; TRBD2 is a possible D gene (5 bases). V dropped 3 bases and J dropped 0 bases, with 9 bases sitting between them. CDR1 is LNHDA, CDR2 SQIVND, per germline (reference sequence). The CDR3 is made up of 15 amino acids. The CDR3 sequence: CASSIDREAKNIQYF. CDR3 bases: TGTGCCAGTAGTATCGATCGGGAAGCCAAAAACATTCAGTACTTC.

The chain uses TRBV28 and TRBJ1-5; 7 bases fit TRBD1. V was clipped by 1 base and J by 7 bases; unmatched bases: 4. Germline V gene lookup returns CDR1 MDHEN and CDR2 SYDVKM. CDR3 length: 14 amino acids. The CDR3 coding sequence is TGTGCCAGCAGTTTATTGACAGGGTGGCAGCCCCAGCATTTT. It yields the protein CASSLLTGWQPQHF.

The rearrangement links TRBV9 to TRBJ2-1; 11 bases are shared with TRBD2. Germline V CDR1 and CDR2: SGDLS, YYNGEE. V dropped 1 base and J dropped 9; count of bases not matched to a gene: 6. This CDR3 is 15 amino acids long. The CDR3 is CASSVTSGGYGEQFF. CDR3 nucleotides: TGTGCCAGCAGCGTAACTAGCGGGGGTTACGGTGAGCAGTTCTTC.

The CDR3 sequence is CASSRMTGTEGFLVQPQHF. The CDR3 DNA reads as TGTGCCAGCAGCAGAATGACGGGGACAGAGGGATTTTTGGTTCAGCCCCAGCATTTT. This chain uses TRBV21-1 with TRBJ1-5; TRBD1 is the table's D call, not checked against the DNA. TRBV21-1 has pseudogene status. This CDR3 spans 19 amino acids.

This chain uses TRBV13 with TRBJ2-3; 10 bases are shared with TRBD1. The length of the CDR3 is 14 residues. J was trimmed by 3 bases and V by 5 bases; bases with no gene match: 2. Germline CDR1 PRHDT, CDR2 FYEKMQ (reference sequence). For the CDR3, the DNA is TGTGCCAGCAGCCGGACAGGGGGAACAGATACGCAGTATTTT. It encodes CASSRTGGTDTQYF. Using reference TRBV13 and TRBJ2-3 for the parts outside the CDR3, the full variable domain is AAGVIQSPRHLIKEKRETATLKCYPIPRHDTVYWYQQGPGQDPQFLISFYEKMQSDKGSIPDRFSAQQFSDYHSELNMSSLELGDSALYFCASSRTGGTDTQYFGPGTRLTVL.

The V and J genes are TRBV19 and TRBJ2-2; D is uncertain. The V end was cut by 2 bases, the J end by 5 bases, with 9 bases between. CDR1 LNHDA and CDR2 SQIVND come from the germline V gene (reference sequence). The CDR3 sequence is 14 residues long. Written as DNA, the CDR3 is TGTGCCAGTAGTATACAGCCTCGGACCGGGGAGCTGTTTTTT. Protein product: CASSIQPRTGELFF.

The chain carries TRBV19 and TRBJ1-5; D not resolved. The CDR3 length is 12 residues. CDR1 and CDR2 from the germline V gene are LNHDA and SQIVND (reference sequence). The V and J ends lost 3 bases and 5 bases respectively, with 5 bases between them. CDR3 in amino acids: CASSMGDQPQHF. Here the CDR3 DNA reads TGTGCCAGTAGTATGGGTGATCAGCCCCAGCATTTT.

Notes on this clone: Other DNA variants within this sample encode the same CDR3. The CDR3 nucleotides read TGTGCCAGCTCACCCCGGGAGACCCAGTACTTC. Its protein is CASSPRETQYF. The chain recombines TRBV18 with TRBJ2-5; D unresolved. Germline V gives CDR1 KGHSH, CDR2 LQKENI. The CDR3 covers 11 residues. The ends were cut back, 3 bases at V and 5 bases at J, with 4 bases in the middle.

The CDR3 is CASSLPIRTGMNTEAFF. Written as DNA, the CDR3 is TGTGCCAGTAGTCTTCCCATCCGGACAGGGATGAACACTGAAGCTTTCTTT. The rearrangement uses TRBV19 and TRBJ1-1; 8 nucleotides align to TRBD1. This CDR3 comprises 17 residues. The V and J ends lost 5 bases and 0 bases, in that order; junction bases with no gene match: 11. Looked up from germline, CDR1 is LNHDA and CDR2 is SQIVND (reference sequence).

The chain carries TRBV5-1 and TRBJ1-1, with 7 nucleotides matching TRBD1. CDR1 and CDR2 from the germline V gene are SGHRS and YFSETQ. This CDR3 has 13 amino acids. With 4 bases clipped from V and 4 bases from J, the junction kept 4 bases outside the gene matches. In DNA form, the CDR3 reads TGCGCCAGCAGCACCGGGACAGCCACTGAAGCTTTCTTT. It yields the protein CASSTGTATEAFF.

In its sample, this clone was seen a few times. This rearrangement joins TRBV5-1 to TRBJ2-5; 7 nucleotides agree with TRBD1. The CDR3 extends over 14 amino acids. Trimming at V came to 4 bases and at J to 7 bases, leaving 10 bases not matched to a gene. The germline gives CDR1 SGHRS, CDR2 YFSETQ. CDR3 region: CASSHGQDPGTQYF. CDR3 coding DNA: TGCGCCAGCAGCCACGGACAGGACCCTGGGACCCAGTACTTC.

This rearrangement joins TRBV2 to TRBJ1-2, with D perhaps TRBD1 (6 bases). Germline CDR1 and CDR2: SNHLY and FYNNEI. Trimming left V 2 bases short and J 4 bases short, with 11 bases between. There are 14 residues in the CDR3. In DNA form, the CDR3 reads TGTGCCAGCAGTGAAACAGGGACACTCTATGGCTACACCTTC. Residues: CASSETGTLYGYTF. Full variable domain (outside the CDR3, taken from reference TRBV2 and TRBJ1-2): EPEVTQTPSHQVTQMGQEVILRCVPISNHLYFYWYRQILGQKVEFLVSFYNNEISEKSEIFDDQFSVERPDGSNFTLKIRSTKLEDSAMYFCASSETGTLYGYTFGSGTRLTVV.

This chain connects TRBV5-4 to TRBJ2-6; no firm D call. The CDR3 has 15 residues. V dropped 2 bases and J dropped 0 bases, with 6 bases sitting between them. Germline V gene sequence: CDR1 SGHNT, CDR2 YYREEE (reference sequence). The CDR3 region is CASSLGHSGANVLTF. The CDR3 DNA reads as TGTGCCAGCAGCTTAGGGCACTCTGGGGCCAACGTCCTGACTTTC. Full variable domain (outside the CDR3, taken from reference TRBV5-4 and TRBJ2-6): ETGVTQSPTHLIKTRGQQVTLRCSSQSGHNTVSWYQQALGQGPQFIFQYYREEENGRGNFPPRFSGLQFPNYSSELNVNALELDDSALYLCASSLGHSGANVLTFGAGSRLTVL.

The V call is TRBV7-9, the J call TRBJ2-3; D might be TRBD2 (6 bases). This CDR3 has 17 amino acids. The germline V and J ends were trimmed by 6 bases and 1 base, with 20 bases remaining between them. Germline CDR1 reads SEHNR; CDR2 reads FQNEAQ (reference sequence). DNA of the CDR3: TGTGCCAGCAGAATCTATGGGGACTCTTACGGCACAGATACGCAGTATTTT. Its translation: CASRIYGDSYGTDTQYF.

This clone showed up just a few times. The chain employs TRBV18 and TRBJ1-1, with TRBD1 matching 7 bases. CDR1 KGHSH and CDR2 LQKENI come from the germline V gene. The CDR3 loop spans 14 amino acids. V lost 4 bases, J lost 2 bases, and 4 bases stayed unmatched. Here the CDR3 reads CASSQGAHNTEAFF. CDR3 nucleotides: TGTGCCAGCTCACAGGGGGCTCATAACACTGAAGCTTTCTTT.

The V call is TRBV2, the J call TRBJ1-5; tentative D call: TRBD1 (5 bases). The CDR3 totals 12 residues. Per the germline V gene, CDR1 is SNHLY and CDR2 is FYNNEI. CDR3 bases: TGTGCTCCAGCGGGACGTTATCAGCCCCAGCATTTT. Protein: CAPAGRYQPQHF.

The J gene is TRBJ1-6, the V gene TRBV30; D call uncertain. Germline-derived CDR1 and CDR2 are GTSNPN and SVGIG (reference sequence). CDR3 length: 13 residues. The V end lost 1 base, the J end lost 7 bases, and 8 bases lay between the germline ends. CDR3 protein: CAWSGVGNSPLHF. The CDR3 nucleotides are TGTGCCTGGAGTGGGGTGGGGAATTCACCCCTCCACTTT.

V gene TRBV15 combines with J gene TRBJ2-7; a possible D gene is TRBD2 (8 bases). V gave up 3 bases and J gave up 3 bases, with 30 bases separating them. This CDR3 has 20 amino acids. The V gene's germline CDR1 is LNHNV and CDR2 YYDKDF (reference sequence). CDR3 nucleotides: TGTGCCACCAGCAGCCCCCCGCACAGGGGCCCCAGCGGGGGACGCTACGAGCAGTACTTC. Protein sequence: CATSSPPHRGPSGGRYEQYF.

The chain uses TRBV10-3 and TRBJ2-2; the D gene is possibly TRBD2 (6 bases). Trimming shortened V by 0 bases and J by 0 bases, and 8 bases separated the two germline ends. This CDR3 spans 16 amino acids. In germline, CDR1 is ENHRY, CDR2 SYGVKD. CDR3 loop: CAISESSGSNTGELFF. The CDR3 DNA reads TGTGCCATCAGTGAGTCGAGCGGGTCGAACACCGGGGAGCTGTTTTTT.

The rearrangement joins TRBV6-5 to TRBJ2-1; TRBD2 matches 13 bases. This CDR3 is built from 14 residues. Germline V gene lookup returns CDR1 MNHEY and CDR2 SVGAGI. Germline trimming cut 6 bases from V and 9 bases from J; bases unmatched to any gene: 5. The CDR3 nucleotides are TGTGCCAGCAGACTAGCGGGGGGGCCTGGTGAGCAGTTCTTC. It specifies CASRLAGGPGEQFF.

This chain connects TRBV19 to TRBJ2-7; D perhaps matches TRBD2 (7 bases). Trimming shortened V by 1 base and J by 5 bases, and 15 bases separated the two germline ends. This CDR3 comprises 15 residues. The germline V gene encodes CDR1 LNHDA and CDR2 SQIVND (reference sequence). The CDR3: CASSIAGGGLHEQYF. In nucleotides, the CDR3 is TGTGCCAGTAGTATAGCTGGGGGGGGCCTCCACGAGCAGTACTTC.

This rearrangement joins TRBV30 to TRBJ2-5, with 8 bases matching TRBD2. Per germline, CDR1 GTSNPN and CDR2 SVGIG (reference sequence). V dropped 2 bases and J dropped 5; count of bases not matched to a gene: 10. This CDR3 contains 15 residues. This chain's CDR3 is CAWSPTGGAAETQYF. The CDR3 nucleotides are TGTGCCTGGAGTCCCACCGGGGGGGCCGCGGAGACCCAGTACTTC.

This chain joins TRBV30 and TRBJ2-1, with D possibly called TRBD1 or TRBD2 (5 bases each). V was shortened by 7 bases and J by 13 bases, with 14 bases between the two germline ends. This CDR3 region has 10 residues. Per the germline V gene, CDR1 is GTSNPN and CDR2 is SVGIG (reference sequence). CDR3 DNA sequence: TGTGCCTTTGATCCGGGGCGTCAGTTCTTC. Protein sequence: CAFDPGRQFF. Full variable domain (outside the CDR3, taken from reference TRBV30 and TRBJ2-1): SQTIHQWPATLVQPVGSPLSLECTVEGTSNPNLYWYRQAAGRGLQLLFYSVGIGQISSEVPQNLSASRPQDRQFILSSKKLLLSDSGFYLCAFDPGRQFFGPGTRLTVL.

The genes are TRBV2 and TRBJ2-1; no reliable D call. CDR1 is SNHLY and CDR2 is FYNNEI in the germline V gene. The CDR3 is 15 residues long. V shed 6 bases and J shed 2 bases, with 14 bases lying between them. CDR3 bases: TGTGCCAGCAGCCTTCGAGCAATCGCCTACAATGAGCAGTTCTTC. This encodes CASSLRAIAYNEQFF.

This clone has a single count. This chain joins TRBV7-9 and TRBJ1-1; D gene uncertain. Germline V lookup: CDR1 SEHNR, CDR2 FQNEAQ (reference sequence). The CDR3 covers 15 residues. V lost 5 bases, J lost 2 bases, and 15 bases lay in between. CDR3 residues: CASSPRAVVNTEAFF. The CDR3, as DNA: TGTGCCAGCAGCCCCCGGGCCGTAGTCAACACTGAAGCTTTCTTT.